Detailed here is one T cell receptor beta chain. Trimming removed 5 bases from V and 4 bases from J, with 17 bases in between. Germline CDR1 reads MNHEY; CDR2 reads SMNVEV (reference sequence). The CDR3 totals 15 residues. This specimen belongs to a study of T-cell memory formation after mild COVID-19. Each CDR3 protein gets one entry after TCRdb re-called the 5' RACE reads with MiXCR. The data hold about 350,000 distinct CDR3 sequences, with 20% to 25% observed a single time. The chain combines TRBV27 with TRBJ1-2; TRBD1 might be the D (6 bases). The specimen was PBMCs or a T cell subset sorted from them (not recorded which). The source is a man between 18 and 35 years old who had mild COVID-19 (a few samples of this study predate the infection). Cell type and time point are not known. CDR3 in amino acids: CASSLTGFSRYGYTF. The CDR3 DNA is TGTGCCAGCAGTCTCACAGGGTTCTCTCGCTATGGCTACACCTTC.